The source of this T cell receptor beta chain is a study of immune heterogeneity within non-small cell lung tumors. For the study at large: The tumor set comprised several squamous cell carcinomas and nine to eleven non-squamous carcinomas (plus 1 not otherwise specified).

Study-wide results and caveats: Largely, high-frequency T-cell receptor beta clonotypes differed from one individual patient to another. Recurrence of the same dominant CDR3 beta clonotypes was seen across tumor sites within a patient, and site-unique high-frequency clones were present alongside them.

Template came from bulk tumor genomic DNA, at roughly 600 ng per sample. Primary tumors were biopsied several times each, far apart, intraoperatively. Surgery that was curative in intent was performed on patients with untreated, newly diagnosed non-small cell lung cancer. Concerning this clonotype itself: The antigen is not known.

A multiplex PCR containing 32 V primers and 13 J primers was used to amplify TCR beta CDR3. One entry per CDR3 protein results from TCRdb running MiXCR on the multiplex PCR reads. The sample lists 1,200 or so distinct CDR3 sequences, approximately 50% occurring once. The CDR3 runs 11 residues. Germline CDR1 is SEHNR and CDR2 is FQNEAQ (reference sequence). Trimming cost V 5 bases and J 4 bases, with 5 bases left between them. This chain joins TRBV7-9 and TRBJ1-2; D not certain. The source material was lung tumor tissue. This TCR came from a man aged 55 to 70 with non-small cell lung cancer. CDR3: CASSRSYGYTF. The DNA of the CDR3 is TGTGCCAGCAGCCGATCCTATGGCTACACCTTC.